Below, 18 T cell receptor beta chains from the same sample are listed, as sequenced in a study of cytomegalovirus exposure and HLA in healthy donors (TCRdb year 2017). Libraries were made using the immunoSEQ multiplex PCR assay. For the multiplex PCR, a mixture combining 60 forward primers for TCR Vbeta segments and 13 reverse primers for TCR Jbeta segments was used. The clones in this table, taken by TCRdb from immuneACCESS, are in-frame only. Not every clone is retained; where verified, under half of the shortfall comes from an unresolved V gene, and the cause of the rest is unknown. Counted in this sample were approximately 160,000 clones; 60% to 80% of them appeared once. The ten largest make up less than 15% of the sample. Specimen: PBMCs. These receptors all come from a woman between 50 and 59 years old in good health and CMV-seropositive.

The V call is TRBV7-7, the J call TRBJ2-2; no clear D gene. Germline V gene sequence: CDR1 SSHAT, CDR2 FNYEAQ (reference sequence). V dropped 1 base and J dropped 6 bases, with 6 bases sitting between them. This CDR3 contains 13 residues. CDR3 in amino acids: CASSLGLAGELFF. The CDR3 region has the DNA TGTGCCAGCAGCTTAGGGCTAGCCGGGGAGCTGTTTTTT. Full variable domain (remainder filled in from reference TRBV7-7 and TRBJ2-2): GAGVSQSPRYKVTKRGQDVTLRCDPISSHATLYWYQQALGQGPEFLTYFNYEAQPDKSGLPSDRFSAERPEGSISTLTIQRTEQRDSAMYRCASSLGLAGELFFGEGSRLTVL.

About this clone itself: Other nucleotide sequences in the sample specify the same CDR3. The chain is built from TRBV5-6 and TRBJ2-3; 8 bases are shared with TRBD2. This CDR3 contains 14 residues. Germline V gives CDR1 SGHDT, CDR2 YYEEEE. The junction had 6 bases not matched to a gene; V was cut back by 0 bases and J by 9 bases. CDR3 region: CASSLGVAGGTQYF. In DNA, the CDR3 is TGTGCCAGCAGCTTGGGAGTGGCGGGGGGAACGCAGTATTTT.

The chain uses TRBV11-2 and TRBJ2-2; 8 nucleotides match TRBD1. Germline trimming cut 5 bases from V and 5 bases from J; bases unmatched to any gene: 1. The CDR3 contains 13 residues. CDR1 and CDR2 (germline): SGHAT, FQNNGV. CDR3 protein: CASSRQGTGELFF. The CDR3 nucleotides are TGTGCCAGCAGCCGACAGGGGACCGGGGAGCTGTTTTTT.

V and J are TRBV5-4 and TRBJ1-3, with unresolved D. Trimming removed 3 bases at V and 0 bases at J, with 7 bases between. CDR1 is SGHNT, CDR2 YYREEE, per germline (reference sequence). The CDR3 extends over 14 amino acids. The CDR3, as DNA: TGTGCCAGCAGCTCGGCAGGCTCTGGAAACACCATATATTTT. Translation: CASSSAGSGNTIYF.

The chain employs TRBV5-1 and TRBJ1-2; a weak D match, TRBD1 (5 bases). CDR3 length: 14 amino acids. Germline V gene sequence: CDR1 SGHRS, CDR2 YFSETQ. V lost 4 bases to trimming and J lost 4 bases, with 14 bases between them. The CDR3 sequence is CASSKSTVFYGYTF. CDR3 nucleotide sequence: TGCGCCAGCAGCAAATCGACAGTTTTCTATGGCTACACCTTC.

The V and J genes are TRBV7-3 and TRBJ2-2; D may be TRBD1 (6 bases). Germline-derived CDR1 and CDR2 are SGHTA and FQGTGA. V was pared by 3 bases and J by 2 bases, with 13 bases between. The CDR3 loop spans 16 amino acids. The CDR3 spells CASSFGQPLNTGELFF. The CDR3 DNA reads TGTGCCAGCAGCTTCGGACAGCCGCTTAACACCGGGGAGCTGTTTTTT.

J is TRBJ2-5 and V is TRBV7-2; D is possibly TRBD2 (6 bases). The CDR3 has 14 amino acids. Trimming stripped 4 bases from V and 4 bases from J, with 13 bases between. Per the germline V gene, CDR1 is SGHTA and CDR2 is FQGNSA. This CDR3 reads CASSSRGSGETQYF. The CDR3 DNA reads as TGTGCCAGCAGCTCCCGGGGGTCGGGAGAGACCCAGTACTTC. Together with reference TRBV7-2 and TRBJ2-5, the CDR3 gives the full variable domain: GAGVSQSPSNKVTEKGKDVELRCDPISGHTALYWYRQSLGQGLEFLIYFQGNSAPDKSGLPSDRFSAERTGGSVSTLTIQRTQQEDSAVYLCASSSRGSGETQYFGPGTRLLVL.

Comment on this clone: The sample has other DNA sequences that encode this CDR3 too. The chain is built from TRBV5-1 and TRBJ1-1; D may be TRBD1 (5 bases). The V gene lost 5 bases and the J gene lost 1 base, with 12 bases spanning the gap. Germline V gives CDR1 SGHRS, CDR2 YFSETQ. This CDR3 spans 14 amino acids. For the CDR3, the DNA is TGCGCCAGCAGTAGCGGGACGGCGAACACTGAAGCTTTCTTT. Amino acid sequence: CASSSGTANTEAFF.

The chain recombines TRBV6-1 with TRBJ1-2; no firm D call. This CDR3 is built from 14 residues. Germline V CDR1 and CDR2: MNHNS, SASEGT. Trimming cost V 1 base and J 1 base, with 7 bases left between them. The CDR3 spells CASSEVTRNYGYTF. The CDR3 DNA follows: TGTGCCAGCAGTGAAGTAACGCGTAACTATGGCTACACCTTC.

The CDR3 DNA reads TGTGCCAGCAGCTTATTTTCTTTGGCCCGAGGTACCGGGGAGCTGTTTTTT. The encoded protein is CASSLFSLARGTGELFF. The chain joins TRBV11-2 to TRBJ2-2; D not certain. The CDR3 has 17 residues. CDR1 is SGHAT, CDR2 FQNNGV, per germline. With 2 bases removed from V and 5 bases from J, the gap between germline ends came to 18 bases.

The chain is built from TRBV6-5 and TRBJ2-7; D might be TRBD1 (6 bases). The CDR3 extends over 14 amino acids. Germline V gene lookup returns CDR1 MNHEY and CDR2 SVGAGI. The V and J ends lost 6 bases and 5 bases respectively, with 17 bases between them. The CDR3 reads CASSLLGRGDEQYF. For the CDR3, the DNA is TGTGCCAGCAGCCTACTGGGCAGGGGTGACGAGCAGTACTTC.

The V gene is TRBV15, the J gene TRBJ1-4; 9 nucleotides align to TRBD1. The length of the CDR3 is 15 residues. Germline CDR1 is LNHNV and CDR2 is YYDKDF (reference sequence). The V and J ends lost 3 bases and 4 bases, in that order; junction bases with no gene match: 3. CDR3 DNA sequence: TGTGCCACCAGCAGGGGACAGGGAGGTAATGAAAAACTGTTTTTT. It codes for CATSRGQGGNEKLFF. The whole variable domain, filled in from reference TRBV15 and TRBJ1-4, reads DAMVIQNPRYQVTQFGKPVTLSCSQTLNHNVMYWYQQKSSQAPKLLFHYYDKDFNNEADTPDNFQSRRPNTSFCFLDIRSPGLGDTAMYLCATSRGQGGNEKLFFGSGTQLSVL.

CDR3 nucleotide sequence: TGTGCCAGTAGTCGAGGACAGCTGACATTACCTGAGCAGTTCTTC. This sequence encodes CASSRGQLTLPEQFF. The chain carries TRBV19 and TRBJ2-1; perhaps TRBD1 as D (6 bases). The germline gives CDR1 LNHDA, CDR2 SQIVND (reference sequence). The CDR3 sequence is 15 residues long. V lost 5 bases, J lost 9 bases, and 20 bases lay in between.

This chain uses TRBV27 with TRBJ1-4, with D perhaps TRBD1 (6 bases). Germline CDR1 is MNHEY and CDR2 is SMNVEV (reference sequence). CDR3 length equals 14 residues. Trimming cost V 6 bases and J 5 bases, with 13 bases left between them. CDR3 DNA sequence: TGTGCCAGCAGAACCGGGACACTCAATGAAAAACTGTTTTTT. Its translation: CASRTGTLNEKLFF.

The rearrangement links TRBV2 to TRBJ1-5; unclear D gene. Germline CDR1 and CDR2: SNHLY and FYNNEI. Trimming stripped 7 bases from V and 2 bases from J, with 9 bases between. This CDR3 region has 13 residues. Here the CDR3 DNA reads TGTGCCAGCACCTCTCTCGGCAATCAGCCCCAGCATTTT. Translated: CASTSLGNQPQHF.

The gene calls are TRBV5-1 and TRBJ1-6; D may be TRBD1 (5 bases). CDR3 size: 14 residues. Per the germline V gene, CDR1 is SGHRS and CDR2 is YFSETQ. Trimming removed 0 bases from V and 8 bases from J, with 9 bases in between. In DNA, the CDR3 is TGCGCCAGCAGCTTGGAGACAGAATATTCACCCCTCCACTTT. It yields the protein CASSLETEYSPLHF.

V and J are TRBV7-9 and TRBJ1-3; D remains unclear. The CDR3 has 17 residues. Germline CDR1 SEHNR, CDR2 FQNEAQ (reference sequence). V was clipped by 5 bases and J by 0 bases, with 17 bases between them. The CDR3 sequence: CASSLTNGVNSGNTIYF. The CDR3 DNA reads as TGTGCCAGCAGCCTAACGAACGGGGTGAACTCTGGAAACACCATATATTTT.

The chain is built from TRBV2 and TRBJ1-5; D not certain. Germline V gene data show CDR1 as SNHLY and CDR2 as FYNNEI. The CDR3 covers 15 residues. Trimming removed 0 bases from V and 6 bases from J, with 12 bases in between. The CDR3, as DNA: TGTGCCAGCAGTGAAGCGAGAGCAGGTCCTCAGCCCCAGCATTTT. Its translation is CASSEARAGPQPQHF.